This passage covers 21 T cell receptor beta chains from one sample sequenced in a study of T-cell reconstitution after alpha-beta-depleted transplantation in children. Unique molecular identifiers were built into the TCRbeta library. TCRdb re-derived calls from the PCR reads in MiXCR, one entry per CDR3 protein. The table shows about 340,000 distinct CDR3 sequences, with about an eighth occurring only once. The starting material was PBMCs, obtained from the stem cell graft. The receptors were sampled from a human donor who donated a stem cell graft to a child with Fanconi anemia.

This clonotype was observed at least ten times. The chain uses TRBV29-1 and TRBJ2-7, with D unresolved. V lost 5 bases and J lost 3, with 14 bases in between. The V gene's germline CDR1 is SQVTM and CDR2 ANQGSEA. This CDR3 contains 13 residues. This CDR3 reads CSVRVPNHYEQYF. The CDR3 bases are TGCAGCGTTAGGGTCCCGAACCACTACGAGCAGTACTTC.

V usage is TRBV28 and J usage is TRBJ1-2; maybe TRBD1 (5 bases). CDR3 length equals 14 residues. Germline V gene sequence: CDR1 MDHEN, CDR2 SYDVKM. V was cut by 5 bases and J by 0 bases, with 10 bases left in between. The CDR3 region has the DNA TGTGCCAGCAGTCCCCCGGGGGCTAACTATGGCTACACCTTC. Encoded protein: CASSPPGANYGYTF.

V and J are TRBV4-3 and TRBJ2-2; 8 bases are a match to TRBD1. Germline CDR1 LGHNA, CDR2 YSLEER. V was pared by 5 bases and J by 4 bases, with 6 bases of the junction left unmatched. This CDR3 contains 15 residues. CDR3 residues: CASSLGQGFTGELFF. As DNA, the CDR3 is TGCGCCAGCAGCTTAGGACAGGGTTTCACCGGGGAGCTGTTTTTT.

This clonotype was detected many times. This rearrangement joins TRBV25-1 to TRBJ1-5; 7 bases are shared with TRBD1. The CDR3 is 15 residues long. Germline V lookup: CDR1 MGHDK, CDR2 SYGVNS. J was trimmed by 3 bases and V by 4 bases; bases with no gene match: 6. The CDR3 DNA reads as TGTGCCAGCAGTGGACGGGACAGTTCCAATCAGCCCCAGCATTTT. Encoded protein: CASSGRDSSNQPQHF. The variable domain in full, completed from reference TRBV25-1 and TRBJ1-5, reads EADIYQTPRYLVIGTGKKITLECSQTMGHDKMYWYQQDPGMELHLIHYSYGVNSTEKGDLSSESTVSRIRTEHFPLTLESARPSHTSQYLCASSGRDSSNQPQHFGDGTRLSIL.

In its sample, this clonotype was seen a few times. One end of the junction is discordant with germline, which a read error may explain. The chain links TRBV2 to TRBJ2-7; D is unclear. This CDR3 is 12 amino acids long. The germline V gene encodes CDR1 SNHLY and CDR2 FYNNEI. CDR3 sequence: CASSITPMDPHF. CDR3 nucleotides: TGTGCCAGCAGCATCACACCGATGGATCCCCACTTC.

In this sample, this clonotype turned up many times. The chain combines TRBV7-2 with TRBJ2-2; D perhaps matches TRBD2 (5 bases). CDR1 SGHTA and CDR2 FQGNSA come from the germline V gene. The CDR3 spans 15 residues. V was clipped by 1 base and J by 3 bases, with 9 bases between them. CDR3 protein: CASSLVAGDTGELFF. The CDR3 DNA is TGTGCCAGCAGCTTAGTAGCCGGGGACACCGGGGAGCTGTTTTTT.

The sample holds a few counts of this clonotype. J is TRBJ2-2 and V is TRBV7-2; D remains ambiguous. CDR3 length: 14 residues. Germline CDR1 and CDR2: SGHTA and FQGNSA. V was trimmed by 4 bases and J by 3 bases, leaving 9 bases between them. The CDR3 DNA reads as TGTGCCAGCAGCTCCGGACGGGACACCGGGGAGCTGTTTTTT. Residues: CASSSGRDTGELFF.

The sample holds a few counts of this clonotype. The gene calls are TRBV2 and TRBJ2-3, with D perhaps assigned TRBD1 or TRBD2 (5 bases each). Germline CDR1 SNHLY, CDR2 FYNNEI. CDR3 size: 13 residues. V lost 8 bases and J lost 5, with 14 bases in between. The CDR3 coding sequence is TGTGCCAGCGGGGGTCCGGGAAGAGATACGCAGTATTTT. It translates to CASGGPGRDTQYF.

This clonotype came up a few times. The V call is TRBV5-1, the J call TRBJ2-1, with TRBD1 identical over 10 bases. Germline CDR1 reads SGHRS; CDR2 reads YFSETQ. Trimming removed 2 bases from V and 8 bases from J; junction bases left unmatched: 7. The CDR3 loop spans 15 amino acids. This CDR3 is CASSFPTGGGDEQFF. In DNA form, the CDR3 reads TGCGCCAGCAGCTTCCCGACAGGGGGCGGGGATGAGCAGTTCTTC. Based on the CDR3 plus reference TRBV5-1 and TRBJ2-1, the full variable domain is KAGVTQTPRYLIKTRGQQVTLSCSPISGHRSVSWYQQTPGQGLQFLFEYFSETQRNKGNFPGRFSGRQFSNSRSEMNVSTLELGDSALYLCASSFPTGGGDEQFFGPGTRLTVL.

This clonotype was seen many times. The CDR3 protein is CASTPGPSNTEAFF. In DNA, the CDR3 is TGTGCCAGCACTCCGGGTCCCTCGAACACTGAAGCTTTCTTT. The rearrangement joins TRBV11-2 to TRBJ1-1; D is undetermined. The V gene lost 7 bases and the J gene lost 1 base, with 13 bases spanning the gap. The CDR3 is 14 amino acids. Germline V CDR1 and CDR2: SGHAT, FQNNGV.

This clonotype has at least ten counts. CDR3 sequence (DNA): TGTGCCAGCAGCTTAGGAATGGTACTGAACACTGAAGCTTTCTTT. Its protein is CASSLGMVLNTEAFF. This sequence joins TRBV11-2 and TRBJ1-1; no reliable D call. V gave up 1 base and J gave up 0 bases, with 9 bases separating them. The germline V gene encodes CDR1 SGHAT and CDR2 FQNNGV. This CDR3 is 15 amino acids long.

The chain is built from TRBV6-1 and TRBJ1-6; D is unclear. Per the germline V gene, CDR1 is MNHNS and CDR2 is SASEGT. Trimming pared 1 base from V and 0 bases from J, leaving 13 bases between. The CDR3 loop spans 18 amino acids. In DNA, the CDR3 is TGTGCCAGCAGTGAAGGGTGGTTGCGAAGCTCCTATAATTCACCCCTCCACTTT. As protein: CASSEGWLRSSYNSPLHF.

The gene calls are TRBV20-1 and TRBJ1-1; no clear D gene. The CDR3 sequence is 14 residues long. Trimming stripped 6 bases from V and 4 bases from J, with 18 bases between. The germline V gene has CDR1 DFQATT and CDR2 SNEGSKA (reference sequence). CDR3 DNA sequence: TGCAGTGCCGTTCCCCTCTTTGAGACCACTGAAGCTTTCTTT. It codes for CSAVPLFETTEAFF.

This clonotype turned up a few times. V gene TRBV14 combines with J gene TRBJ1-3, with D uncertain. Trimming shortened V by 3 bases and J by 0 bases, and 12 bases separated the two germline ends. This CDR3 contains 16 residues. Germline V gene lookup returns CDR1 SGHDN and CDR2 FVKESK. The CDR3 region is CASSHSGVLSGNTIYF. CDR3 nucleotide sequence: TGTGCCAGCAGCCATAGCGGAGTCCTCTCTGGAAACACCATATATTTT.

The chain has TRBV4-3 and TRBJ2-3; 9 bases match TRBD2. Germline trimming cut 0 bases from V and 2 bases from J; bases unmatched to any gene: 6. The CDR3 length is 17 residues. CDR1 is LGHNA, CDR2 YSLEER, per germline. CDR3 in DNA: TGCGCCAGCAGCCAAGAGATTGGCGGGGGGGCCACAGATACGCAGTATTTT. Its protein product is CASSQEIGGGATDTQYF.

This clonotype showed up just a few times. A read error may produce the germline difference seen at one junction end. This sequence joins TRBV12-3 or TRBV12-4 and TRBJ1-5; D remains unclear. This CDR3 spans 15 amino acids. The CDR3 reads CASTLFGNSNQPQHF. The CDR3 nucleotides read TGTGCCAGCACTTTATTCGGTAATAGCAATCAGCCCCAGCATTTT.

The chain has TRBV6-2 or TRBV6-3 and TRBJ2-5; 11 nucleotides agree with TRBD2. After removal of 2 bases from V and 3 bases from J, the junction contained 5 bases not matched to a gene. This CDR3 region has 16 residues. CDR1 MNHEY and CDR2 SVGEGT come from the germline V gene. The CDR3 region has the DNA TGTGCCAGCAGTTACAATACGGGACTAGCGGAAGAGACCCAGTACTTC. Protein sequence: CASSYNTGLAEETQYF.

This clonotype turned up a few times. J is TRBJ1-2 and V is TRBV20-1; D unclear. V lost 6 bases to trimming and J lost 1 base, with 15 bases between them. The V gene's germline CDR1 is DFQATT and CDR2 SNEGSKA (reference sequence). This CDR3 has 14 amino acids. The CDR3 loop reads CSAKEGTSNYGYTF. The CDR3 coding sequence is TGCAGTGCCAAGGAAGGAACGAGTAACTATGGCTACACCTTC.

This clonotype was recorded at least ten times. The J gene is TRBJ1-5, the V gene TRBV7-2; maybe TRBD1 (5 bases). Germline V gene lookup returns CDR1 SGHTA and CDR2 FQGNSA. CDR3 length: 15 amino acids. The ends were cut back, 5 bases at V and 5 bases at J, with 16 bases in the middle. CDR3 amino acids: CASSRNWDPYQPQHF. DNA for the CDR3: TGTGCCAGCAGCCGAAACTGGGACCCGTATCAGCCCCAGCATTTT.

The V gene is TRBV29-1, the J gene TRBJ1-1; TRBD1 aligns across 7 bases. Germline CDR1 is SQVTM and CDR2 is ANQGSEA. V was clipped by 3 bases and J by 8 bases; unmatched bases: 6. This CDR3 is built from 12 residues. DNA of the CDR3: TGCAGCGTTGATAGGGACAGATTAGAAGCTTTCTTT. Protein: CSVDRDRLEAFF.

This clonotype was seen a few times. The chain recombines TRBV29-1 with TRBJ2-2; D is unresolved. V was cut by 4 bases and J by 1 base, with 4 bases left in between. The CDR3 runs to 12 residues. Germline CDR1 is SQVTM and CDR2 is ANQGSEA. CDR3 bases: TGCAGCGTTGGTGAGAACACCGGGGAGCTGTTTTTT. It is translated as CSVGENTGELFF.